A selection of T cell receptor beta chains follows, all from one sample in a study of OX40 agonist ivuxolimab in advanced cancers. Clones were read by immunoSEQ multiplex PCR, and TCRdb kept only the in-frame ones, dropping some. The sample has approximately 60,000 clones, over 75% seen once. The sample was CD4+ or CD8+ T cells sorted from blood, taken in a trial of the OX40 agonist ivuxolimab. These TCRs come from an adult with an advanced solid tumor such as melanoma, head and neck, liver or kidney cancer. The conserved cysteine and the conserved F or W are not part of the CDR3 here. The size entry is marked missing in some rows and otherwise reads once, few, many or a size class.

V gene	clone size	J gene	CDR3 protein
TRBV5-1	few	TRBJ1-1	ASSLEGERYTEAF
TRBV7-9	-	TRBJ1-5	ASSLEGGSQPQH
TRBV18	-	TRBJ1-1	ASSPRGMNTEAF
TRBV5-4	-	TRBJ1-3	ASSLGGQGRGNTIY
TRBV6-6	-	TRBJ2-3	ASSPGLLSTDTQY
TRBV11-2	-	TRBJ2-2	ASSLTQGGAGELF
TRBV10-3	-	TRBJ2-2	AISESTGAGTGELF
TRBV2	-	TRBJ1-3	ASRTRTGSGNTIY
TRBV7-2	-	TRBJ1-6	ASSSGSSYNSPLH
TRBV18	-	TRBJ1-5	ASSPLAKGFSNQPQH
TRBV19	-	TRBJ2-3	ASSLLGGQGVPDTQY
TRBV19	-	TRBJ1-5	ASSRQLGLNQPQH
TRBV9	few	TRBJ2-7	ASSVGTGAWHEQY
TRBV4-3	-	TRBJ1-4	ASSQARGEKLF
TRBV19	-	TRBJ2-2	ATQSGTAGEELF
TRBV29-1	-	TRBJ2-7	SVEMGFSYEQY
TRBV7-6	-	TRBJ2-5	ASSLAQQETQY
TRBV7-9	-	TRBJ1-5	ASSSGTDNQPQH
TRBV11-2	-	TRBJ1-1	ASSLLSGGRSNTEAF
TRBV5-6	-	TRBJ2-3	ASSLDPASSTDTQY
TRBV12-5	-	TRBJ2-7	ASGLAAGASYEQY
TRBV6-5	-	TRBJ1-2	ASSYSTVKPSYGYT
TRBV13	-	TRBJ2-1	ASGRVYNEQF
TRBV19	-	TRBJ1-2	ASSITGSSGYT
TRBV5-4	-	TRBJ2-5	ASTNGATFQETQY
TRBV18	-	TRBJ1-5	ASSIDSRNQPQH
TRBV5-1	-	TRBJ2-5	ASSLESWRETQY
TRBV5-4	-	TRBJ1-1	ASSPNGAPTGTEAF
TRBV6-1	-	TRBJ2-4	ASSEMGGRGQNIQY
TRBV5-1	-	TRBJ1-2	ASSLGARQDGYT
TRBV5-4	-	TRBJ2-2	ASSLKGTGELF
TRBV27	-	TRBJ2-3	ASKVRTANTDTQY
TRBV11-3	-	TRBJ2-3	ASSLGRGGDTQY
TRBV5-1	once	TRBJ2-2	ASSVGHGTGELF
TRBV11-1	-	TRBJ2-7	ASSSRSTYEQY
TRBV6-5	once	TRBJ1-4	ASLVGEKLF
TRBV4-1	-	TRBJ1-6	ASSQERIYNSPLH
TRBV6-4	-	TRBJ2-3	ASSARAADTQY
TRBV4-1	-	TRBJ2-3	ASSQDGSLAGTDTQY
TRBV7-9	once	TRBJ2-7	ASSPLGGVGTLHEQY
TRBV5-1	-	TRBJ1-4	ASSLQQGNEKLF
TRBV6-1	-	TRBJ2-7	ASSAARLAGGS
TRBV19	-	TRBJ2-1	ASSIPGAGGYNEQF
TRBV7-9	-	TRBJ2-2	ASSGGQTNTGELF
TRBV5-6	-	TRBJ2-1	ASSLGGGGANEQF
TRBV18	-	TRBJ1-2	ASRAGTERAFYGYT
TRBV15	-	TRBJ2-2	ATSYRAVNTGELF
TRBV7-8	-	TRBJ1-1	ASSRTRDRNTEAF
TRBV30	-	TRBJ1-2	AWSETNYGYT
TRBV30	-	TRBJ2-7	AWSMVNEQY
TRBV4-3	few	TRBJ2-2	ASSLGPPGELF
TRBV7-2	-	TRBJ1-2	ASSLAPQGGGYT
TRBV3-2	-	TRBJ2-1	ASSQPRF
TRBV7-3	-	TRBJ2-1	ASSRDFGGANEQF
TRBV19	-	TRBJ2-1	ASSVWRGVPFNEQF